The 6 T cell receptor beta chains listed next were all sequenced from one sample in a study of a mutant IDH1 vaccine in newly diagnosed glioma. Profiled with immunoSEQ multiplex PCR; TCRdb holds only in-frame clones, not every one. Of roughly 60,000 clones in the sample, approximately 81% were seen once. The antigens these receptors bind are not known. Time point in this sample: week 23, last vaccination. Each vaccine dose was 300 ug of mutant IDH1 20-mer peptide, with topical imiquimod. This material consisted of PBMCs, taken from a glioma patient whose treatment included an IDH1 peptide vaccine. The source is a man under 40 with glioma.

This rearrangement joins TRBV5-1 to TRBJ2-6; tentative D call: TRBD1 (6 bases). The V gene's germline CDR1 is SGHRS and CDR2 YFSETQ. Between the trimmed V and J ends, which lost 4 bases and 4 bases, there was a span of 27 bases. The CDR3 contains 20 residues. CDR3 loop: CASSTGQGLSPFAGANVLTF. DNA of the CDR3: TGCGCCAGCAGCACAGGGCAGGGTCTTTCCCCTTTTGCCGGGGCCAACGTCCTGACTTTC.

The CDR3 nucleotides read TGTGCCAGCAGCTTAAGAGGGACAGGGTTTTGGCCAGATACGCAGTATTTT. Its translation is CASSLRGTGFWPDTQYF. The gene calls are TRBV7-9 and TRBJ2-3, with 9 nucleotides matching TRBD1. V trimming: 2 bases; J trimming: 4 bases; junction bases outside the gene matches: 10. Germline values: CDR1 SEHNR, CDR2 FQNEAQ (reference sequence). There are 17 residues in the CDR3.

The V gene is TRBV18, the J gene TRBJ1-5; TRBD1 aligns across 7 bases. The ends lost 3 bases at V and 3 bases at J; junction bases unmatched: 2. The CDR3 loop spans 14 amino acids. CDR1 is KGHSH and CDR2 is LQKENI in the germline V gene. As DNA, the CDR3 is TGTGCCAGCTCACCCGACAGGGCCAATCAGCCCCAGCATTTT. Amino acids: CASSPDRANQPQHF.

The genes are TRBV9 and TRBJ2-7; D is perhaps TRBD1 (6 bases). The V end was cut by 2 bases, the J end by 3 bases, with 15 bases between. The germline gives CDR1 SGDLS, CDR2 YYNGEE. This CDR3 has 15 amino acids. The CDR3 here is CASSVTGTPYYEQYF. For the CDR3, the DNA is TGTGCCAGCAGCGTCACCGGGACACCTTACTACGAGCAGTACTTC. Supplemented by reference TRBV9 and TRBJ2-7, the full variable domain reads DSGVTQTPKHLITATGQRVTLRCSPRSGDLSVYWYQQSLDQGLQFLIQYYNGEERAKGNILERFSAQQFPDLHSELNLSSLELGDSALYFCASSVTGTPYYEQYFGPGTRLTVT.

The V gene is TRBV10-2, the J gene TRBJ2-3; 8 bases match TRBD2. The CDR3 runs 13 residues. After removal of 8 bases from V and 6 bases from J, the junction contained 7 bases not matched to a gene. Looked up from germline, CDR1 is WSHSY and CDR2 is SAAADI. The CDR3 is CASAESGGDTQYF. CDR3 bases: TGCGCCAGCGCAGAGAGCGGGGGTGATACGCAGTATTTT.

CDR3 nucleotide sequence: TGTGCCAGCGCGGGGGGACAGGGGAATCAGCCCCAGCATTTT. It specifies CASAGGQGNQPQHF. The V gene is TRBV6-5, the J gene TRBJ1-5, with TRBD1 matching over 10 bases. The germline V gene has CDR1 MNHEY and CDR2 SVGAGI. The junction had 5 bases not matched to a gene; V was cut back by 8 bases and J by 4 bases. This CDR3 contains 14 residues.